Below, 15 T cell receptor beta chains from the same sample are listed, as sequenced in a study of human T cells and chemical hapten exposure. As for time point: patch test 2, 6 weeks after DPC sensitization. Treatment reported: therapeutic diphenylcyclopropenone sensitization with weekly scalp DPC. One entry per CDR3 protein, called by TCRdb with MiXCR from the RACE reads. Altogether nearly 55,000 distinct CDR3 sequences are present, over 9.5% being singletons, with the ten largest covering approximately 1.7%. The sample in question was whole blood, obtained in connection with sensitization to the hapten diphenylcyclopropenone (DPC). All receptors derive from a woman aged 45-65 years with alopecia areata. Some clones in this sample may be carry-over from other donors' samples.

In its sample, this clonotype was seen a few times. This sequence joins TRBV2 and TRBJ2-2; D call uncertain. The CDR3 has 14 amino acids. Trimming left V 6 bases short and J 5 bases short, with 13 bases between. In germline, CDR1 is SNHLY, CDR2 FYNNEI. CDR3 DNA: TGTGCCAGCAGGAGTGAGGCAGAAACCGGGGAGCTGTTTTTT. This codes for CASRSEAETGELFF.

The V and J genes are TRBV19 and TRBJ2-5; TRBD1 matches at 7 bases. The ends lost 9 bases at V and 7 bases at J; junction bases unmatched: 17. In germline, CDR1 is LNHDA, CDR2 SQIVND (reference sequence). This CDR3 is 15 amino acids long. As DNA, the CDR3 is TGTGCCAGCTCCAATCGGCAACAGGGGCGAGGGACCCAGTACTTC. It specifies CASSNRQQGRGTQYF.

This clonotype was seen only a few times. The J gene is TRBJ1-2, the V gene TRBV7-2; 7 nucleotides agree with TRBD1. The CDR3 totals 15 residues. V gave up 0 bases and J gave up 7 bases; unmatched junction bases: 8. Germline values: CDR1 SGHTA, CDR2 FQGNSA. CDR3 residues: CASSLAGTDERGYTF. In DNA form, the CDR3 reads TGTGCCAGCAGCTTAGCCGGGACAGACGAACGTGGCTACACCTTC.

This clonotype was seen a few times. The chain links TRBV18 to TRBJ2-5, with TRBD2 identical over 13 bases. This CDR3 has 16 residues. The V gene end was trimmed by 2 bases and the J gene end by 5 bases; junction bases not matched to a gene: 5. The germline CDR1 and CDR2 sequences are KGHSH and LQKENI. As DNA, the CDR3 is TGTGCCAGCTCACCAGGACTAGCGGGAGTACACGAGACCCAGTACTTC. As protein: CASSPGLAGVHETQYF.

This chain connects TRBV4-1 to TRBJ1-1; 9 positions match TRBD1. V lost 0 bases and J lost 0; bases outside the gene matches: 5. Germline-derived CDR1 and CDR2 are MGHRA and YSYEKL. This CDR3 spans 17 amino acids. The CDR3 is CASSQEGTGRMNTEAFF. As DNA, the CDR3 is TGCGCCAGCAGCCAAGAAGGGACAGGGAGGATGAACACTGAAGCTTTCTTT.

This clonotype has at least ten counts. As DNA, the CDR3 is TGTGCCAGCAGCACCACAGGGGGCGATTCACCCCTCCACTTT. It encodes CASSTTGGDSPLHF. The rearrangement links TRBV7-9 to TRBJ1-6; 9 nucleotides align to TRBD1. Germline-derived CDR1 and CDR2 are SEHNR and FQNEAQ (reference sequence). CDR3 length: 14 residues. V trimming: 5 bases; J trimming: 8 bases; junction bases outside the gene matches: 4.

This clonotype was counted only a few times. This chain links TRBV10-3 with TRBJ2-7, with D possibly TRBD2 on 5 matching bases. CDR1 is ENHRY, CDR2 SYGVKD, per germline. The CDR3 covers 12 residues. Deletions cut 4 bases from V and 3 bases from J, with 7 bases between. CDR3 loop: CAISATSYEQYF. CDR3 bases: TGTGCCATCAGTGCCACTAGCTACGAGCAGTACTTC.

Only a few counts were recorded for this clonotype. CDR3 protein: CASSPDRYTDTQYF. CDR3 DNA: TGTGCCAGCAGTCCCGACAGATACACAGATACGCAGTATTTT. The chain joins TRBV28 to TRBJ2-3, with a tentative D call TRBD1 (5 bases). The CDR3 loop spans 14 amino acids. CDR1 MDHEN and CDR2 SYDVKM come from the germline V gene. Trimming left V 5 bases short and J 2 bases short, with 11 bases between. Drawing the rest from reference TRBV28 and TRBJ2-3, the complete variable domain is DVKVTQSSRYLVKRTGEKVFLECVQDMDHENMFWYRQDPGLGLRLIYFSYDVKMKEKGDIPEGYSVSREKKERFSLILESASTNQTSMYLCASSPDRYTDTQYFGPGTRLTVL.

This clonotype was seen repeatedly, ten times or more. This rearrangement joins TRBV29-1 to TRBJ2-5; tentative D call: TRBD1 (5 bases). Germline CDR1 SQVTM, CDR2 ANQGSEA. This CDR3 has 14 amino acids. The ends were cut back, 4 bases at V and 5 bases at J, with 17 bases in the middle. The CDR3 coding sequence is TGCAGCGTTGCGGGCTTAGGGGCATCCGAGACCCAGTACTTC. It codes for CSVAGLGASETQYF.

The V and J genes are TRBV5-5 and TRBJ2-3, with a weak D call TRBD2 (7 bases). The CDR3 consists of 16 residues. V was trimmed by 0 bases and J by 2 bases, leaving 13 bases between them. Germline loops: CDR1 SGHKS, CDR2 YYEKEE (reference sequence). CDR3 loop: CASSLVGGGVTDTQYF. The CDR3 region has the DNA TGTGCCAGCAGCTTGGTGGGCGGGGGCGTCACAGATACGCAGTATTTT.

This clonotype was counted at least ten times. V is TRBV20-1 and J is TRBJ2-5, with TRBD2 matching over 7 bases. V lost 0 bases and J lost 11; bases outside the gene matches: 12. There are 14 residues in the CDR3. From germline, CDR1 is DFQATT and CDR2 SNEGSKA (reference sequence). As DNA, the CDR3 is TGCAGTGCTAGAGATAACCGCGCGGGAGCTGGACAGTACTTC. This encodes CSARDNRAGAGQYF.

In its sample, this clonotype ranks as large. This chain links TRBV6-2 or TRBV6-3 with TRBJ2-1, with 8 bases that match TRBD1. Losses at the gene ends were 6 bases for V and 6 bases for J; bases not matched to a gene: 7. CDR3 length equals 14 residues. Germline CDR1 and CDR2: MNHEY and SVGEGT. The CDR3 reads CASSSGQESNEQFF. CDR3 nucleotide sequence: TGTGCCAGCAGCTCGGGACAGGAAAGCAATGAGCAGTTCTTC.

This clonotype was detected only a few times. This chain links TRBV11-2 with TRBJ2-3; 12 nucleotides align to TRBD1. The germline gives CDR1 SGHAT, CDR2 FQNNGV. J gave up 6 bases and V 1 base, and 8 bases lay outside the gene matches. The CDR3 totals 17 residues. The CDR3 DNA follows: TGTGCCAGCAGCTTAGGTGGTGGGACAGGGGGCCGGGATACGCAGTATTTT. Its protein is CASSLGGGTGGRDTQYF.

A remark on this clonotype: A read error may be the cause here, since a much bigger clone is one base away. The chain uses TRBV20-1 and TRBJ2-7, with 12 positions matching TRBD2. This CDR3 region has 15 residues. The germline gives CDR1 DFQATT, CDR2 SNEGSKA (reference sequence). The DNA for the CDR3 is TGCAGTGCTAGAGGCGCTAGCGGGAGGGCCTACAAGCAGTACTTC. This translates into CSARGASGRAYKQYF.

This clonotype has ten or more counts. The V call is TRBV11-2, the J call TRBJ2-1, with D unclear. CDR1 and CDR2 (germline): SGHAT, FQNNGV. V was cut by 1 base and J by 0 bases, with 7 bases left in between. The CDR3 loop spans 15 amino acids. The CDR3 protein is CASSLAPSSYNEQFF. The CDR3 DNA is TGTGCCAGCAGCTTAGCCCCCAGCTCCTACAATGAGCAGTTCTTC.